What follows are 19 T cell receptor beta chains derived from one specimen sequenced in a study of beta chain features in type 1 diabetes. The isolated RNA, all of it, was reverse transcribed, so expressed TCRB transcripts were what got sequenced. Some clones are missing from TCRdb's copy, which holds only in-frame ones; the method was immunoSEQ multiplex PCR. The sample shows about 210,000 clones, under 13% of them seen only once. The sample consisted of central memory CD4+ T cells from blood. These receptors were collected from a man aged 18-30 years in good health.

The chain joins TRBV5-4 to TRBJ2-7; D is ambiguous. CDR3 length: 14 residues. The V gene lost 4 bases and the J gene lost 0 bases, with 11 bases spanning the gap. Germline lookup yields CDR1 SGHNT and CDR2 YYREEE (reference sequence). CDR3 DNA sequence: TGTGCCAGCAGCCCCACGTCGAGCTCCTACGAGCAGTACTTC. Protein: CASSPTSSSYEQYF.

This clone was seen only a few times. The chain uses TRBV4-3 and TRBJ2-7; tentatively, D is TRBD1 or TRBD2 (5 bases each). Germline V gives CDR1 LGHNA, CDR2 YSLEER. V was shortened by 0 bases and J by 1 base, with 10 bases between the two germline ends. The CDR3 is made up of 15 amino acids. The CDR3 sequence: CASSQDWGTSYEQYF. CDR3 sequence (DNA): TGCGCCAGCAGCCAAGATTGGGGGACGTCCTACGAGCAGTACTTC.

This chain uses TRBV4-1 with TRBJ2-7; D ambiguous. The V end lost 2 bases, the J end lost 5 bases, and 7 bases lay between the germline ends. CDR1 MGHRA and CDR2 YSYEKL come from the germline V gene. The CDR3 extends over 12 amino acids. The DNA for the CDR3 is TGCGCCAGCAGCCAATGGGGTAACGAGCAGTACTTC. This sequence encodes CASSQWGNEQYF.

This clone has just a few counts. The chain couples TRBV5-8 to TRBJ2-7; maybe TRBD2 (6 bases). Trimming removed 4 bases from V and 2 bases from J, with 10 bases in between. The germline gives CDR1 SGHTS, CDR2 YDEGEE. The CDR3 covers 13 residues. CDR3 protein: CASSPRTTYEQYF. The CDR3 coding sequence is TGTGCCAGCAGCCCTCGGACTACCTACGAGCAGTACTTC.

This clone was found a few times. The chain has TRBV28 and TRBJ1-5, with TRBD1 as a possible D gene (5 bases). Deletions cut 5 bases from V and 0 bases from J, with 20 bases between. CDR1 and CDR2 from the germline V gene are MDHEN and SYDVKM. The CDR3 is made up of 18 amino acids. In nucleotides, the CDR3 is TGTGCCAGCAGTCCGCTAAACCGGGACGGATATAGCAATCAGCCCCAGCATTTT. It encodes CASSPLNRDGYSNQPQHF.

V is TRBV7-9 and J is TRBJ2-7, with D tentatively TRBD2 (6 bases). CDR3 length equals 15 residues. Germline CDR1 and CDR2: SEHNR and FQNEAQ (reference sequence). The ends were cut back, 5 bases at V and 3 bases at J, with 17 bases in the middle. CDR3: CASSPQARDGYEQYF. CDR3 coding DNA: TGTGCCAGCAGCCCCCAGGCGCGGGATGGCTACGAGCAGTACTTC.

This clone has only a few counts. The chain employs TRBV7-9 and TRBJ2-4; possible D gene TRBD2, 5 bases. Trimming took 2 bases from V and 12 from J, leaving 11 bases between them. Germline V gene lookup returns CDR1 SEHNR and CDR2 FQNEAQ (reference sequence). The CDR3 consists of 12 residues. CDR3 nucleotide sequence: TGTGCCAGCAGCTTATCTTCCGCGGGTCAGTACTTC. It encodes CASSLSSAGQYF. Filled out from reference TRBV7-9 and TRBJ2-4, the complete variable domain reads DTGVSQNPRHKITKRGQNVTFRCDPISEHNRLYWYRQTLGQGPEFLTYFQNEAQLEKSRLLSDRFSAERPKGSFSTLEIQRTEQGDSAMYLCASSLSSAGQYFGAGTRLSVL.

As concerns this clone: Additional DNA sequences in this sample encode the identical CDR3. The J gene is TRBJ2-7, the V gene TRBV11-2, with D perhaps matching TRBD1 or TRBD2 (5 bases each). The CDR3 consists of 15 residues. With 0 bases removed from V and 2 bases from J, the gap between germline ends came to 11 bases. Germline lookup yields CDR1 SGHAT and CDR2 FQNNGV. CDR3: CASSLEQGPTYEQYF. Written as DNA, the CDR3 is TGTGCCAGCAGCTTAGAGCAGGGACCAACCTACGAGCAGTACTTC.

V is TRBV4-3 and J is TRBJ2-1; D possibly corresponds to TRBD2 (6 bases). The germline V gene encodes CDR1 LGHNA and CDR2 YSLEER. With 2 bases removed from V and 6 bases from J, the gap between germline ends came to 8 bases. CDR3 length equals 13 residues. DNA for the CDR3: TGCGCCAGCAGCCAACTAGCGATCAATGAGCAGTTCTTC. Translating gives CASSQLAINEQFF.

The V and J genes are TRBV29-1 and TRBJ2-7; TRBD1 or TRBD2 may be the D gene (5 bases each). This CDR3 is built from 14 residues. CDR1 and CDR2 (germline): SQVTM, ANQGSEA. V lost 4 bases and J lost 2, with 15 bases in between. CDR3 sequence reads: CSVGEPGLTYEQYF. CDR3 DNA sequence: TGCAGCGTTGGTGAGCCGGGGCTCACCTACGAGCAGTACTTC.

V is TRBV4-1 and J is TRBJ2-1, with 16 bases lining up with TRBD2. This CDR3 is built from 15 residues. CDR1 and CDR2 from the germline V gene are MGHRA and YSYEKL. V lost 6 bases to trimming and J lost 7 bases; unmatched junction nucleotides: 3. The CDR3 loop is CASRSGLAGGNEQFF. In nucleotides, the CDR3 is TGCGCCAGCAGGTCGGGACTAGCGGGGGGGAATGAGCAGTTCTTC.

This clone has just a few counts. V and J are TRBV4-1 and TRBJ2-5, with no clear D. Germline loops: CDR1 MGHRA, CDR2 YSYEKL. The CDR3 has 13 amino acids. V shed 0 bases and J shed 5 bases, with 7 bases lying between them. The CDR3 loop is CASSQDETETQYF. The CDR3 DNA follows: TGCGCCAGCAGCCAAGATGAGACGGAGACCCAGTACTTC.

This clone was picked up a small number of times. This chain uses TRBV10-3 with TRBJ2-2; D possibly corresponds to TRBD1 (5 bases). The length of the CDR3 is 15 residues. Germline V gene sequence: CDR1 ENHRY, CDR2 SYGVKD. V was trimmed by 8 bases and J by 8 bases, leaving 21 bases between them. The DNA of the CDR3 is TGTGCCATCCGAGTATATACAGGACGGTTAGGGGAGCTGTTTTTT. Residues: CAIRVYTGRLGELFF.

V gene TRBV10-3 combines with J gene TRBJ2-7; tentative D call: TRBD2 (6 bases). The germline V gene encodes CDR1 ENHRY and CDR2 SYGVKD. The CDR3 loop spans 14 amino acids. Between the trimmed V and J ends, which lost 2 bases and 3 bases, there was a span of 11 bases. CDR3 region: CAISEAGRGYEQYF. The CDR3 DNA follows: TGTGCCATCAGTGAGGCGGGGAGAGGCTACGAGCAGTACTTC.

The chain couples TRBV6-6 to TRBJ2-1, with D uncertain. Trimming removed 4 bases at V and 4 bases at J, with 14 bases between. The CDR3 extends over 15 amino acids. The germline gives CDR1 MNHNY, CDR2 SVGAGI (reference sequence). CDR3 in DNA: TGTGCCAGCAGTTTTTCACCCAGACTTTACAATGAGCAGTTCTTC. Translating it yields CASSFSPRLYNEQFF.

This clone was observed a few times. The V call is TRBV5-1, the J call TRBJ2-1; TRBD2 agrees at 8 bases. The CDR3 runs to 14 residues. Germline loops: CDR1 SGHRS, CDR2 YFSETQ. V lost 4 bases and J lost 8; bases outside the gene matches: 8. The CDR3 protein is CASSPSDGRDEQFF. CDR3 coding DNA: TGCGCCAGCAGCCCTTCGGACGGGAGGGATGAGCAGTTCTTC.

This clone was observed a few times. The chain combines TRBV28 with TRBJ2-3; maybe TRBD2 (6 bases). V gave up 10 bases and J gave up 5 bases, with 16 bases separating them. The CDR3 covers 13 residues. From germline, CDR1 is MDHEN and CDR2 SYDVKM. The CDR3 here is CATGWREVDTQYF. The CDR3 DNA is TGTGCCACCGGATGGCGGGAAGTAGATACGCAGTATTTT.

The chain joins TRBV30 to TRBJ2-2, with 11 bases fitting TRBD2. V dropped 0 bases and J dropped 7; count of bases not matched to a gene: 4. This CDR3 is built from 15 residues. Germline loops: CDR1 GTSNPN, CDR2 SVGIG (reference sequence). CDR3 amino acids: CAWSVLAGGNGELFF. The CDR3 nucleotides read TGTGCCTGGAGTGTATTAGCGGGAGGGAACGGGGAGCTGTTTTTT. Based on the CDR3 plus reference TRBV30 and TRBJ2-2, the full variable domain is SQTIHQWPATLVQPVGSPLSLECTVEGTSNPNLYWYRQAAGRGLQLLFYSVGIGQISSEVPQNLSASRPQDRQFILSSKKLLLSDSGFYLCAWSVLAGGNGELFFGEGSRLTVL.

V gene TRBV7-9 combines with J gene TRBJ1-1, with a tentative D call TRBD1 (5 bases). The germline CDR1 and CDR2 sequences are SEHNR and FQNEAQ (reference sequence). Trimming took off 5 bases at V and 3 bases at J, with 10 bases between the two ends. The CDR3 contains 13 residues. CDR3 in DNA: TGTGCCAGCAGCAAAGGGGCACACACTGAAGCTTTCTTT. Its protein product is CASSKGAHTEAFF.